The entry that follows covers one TCR beta chain sequence. The donors were adults (healthy and HIV-negative) with no recent acute infections or vaccinations. This specimen comes from a study of shared clonotypes between healthy human individuals. There are 15 residues in the CDR3. In germline, CDR1 is SGHTA, CDR2 FQGTGA. Trimming removed 1 base from V and 9 bases from J, with 18 bases in between. Generated by immunoSEQ multiplex PCR, the TCRdb table keeps only in-frame clones and is missing some. In the table there are 450,000 to 500,000 clones, about 79% of which are singletons. This sequence was found in a woman between 40 and 50 years old in good health. Some clones in this sample may be carry-over from other donors' samples. Sequenced input: PBMCs. The rearrangement joins TRBV7-3 to TRBJ1-2; D gene ambiguous. This CDR3 reads CASSLSGQSGNRYTF. In DNA, the CDR3 is TGTGCCAGCAGCTTAAGTGGGCAGAGTGGAAATCGCTACACCTTC.